The clone carrying this T cell receptor beta chain has only a few counts. The source material, RNA transcripts, was used to amplify TCR beta CDR3 regions. The primer set for the first-round RT-PCR of the TCR CDR3 was HTBI. TCRdb itself ran the multiplex PCR reads through MiXCR, one entry per CDR3 protein. The top ten hold over 3.5% of the sample, which has some 620,000 distinct CDR3 sequences, under 20% seen once. The data are from a study of T cells in Graves' hyperthyroidism and ophthalmopathy. The V end lost 4 bases, the J end lost 0 bases, and 10 bases lay between the germline ends. This CDR3 spans 14 amino acids. Germline V lookup: CDR1 DFQATT, CDR2 SNEGSKA (reference sequence). Graves' hyperthyroidism without ophthalmopathy progression within 18 months was termed stable.

V usage is TRBV20-1 and J usage is TRBJ2-4; D gene ambiguous. The receptor was isolated from a woman in her twenties or thirties with Graves' hyperthyroidism. Sequenced input: blood. The CDR3 DNA follows: TGCAGTGCTACCAAGAATCTAGCCAAAAACATTCAGTACTTC. Residues: CSATKNLAKNIQYF.